This TCR beta chain emerged from a study of T cell repertoires in cytomegalovirus infection. The wider study: It can be stated that public TCR beta signatures indicated CMV infection as well as a matching HLA type.

Trimming cost V 6 bases and J 4 bases; bases outside gene matches: 6. CDR1 and CDR2 from the germline V gene are SGHTA and FQGNSA. The CDR3 totals 14 residues. Each CDR3 protein gets one entry after TCRdb re-called the reads with MiXCR. The table lists roughly 720,000 distinct CDR3 sequences, about a third of them singletons, with about 2.8% in the top ten. This clonotype has ten or more counts. What it recognizes is unknown. Study-level findings and limits: The ex vivo response was dominated by HLA-C-restricted CMV-specific TCR beta clonotypes. Cumulative public TCR beta family frequency identified CMV carriers with the relevant HLA.

The sample was PBMCs. The receptor's source is a human donor in good health (CMV status not recorded). Some clones in this sample may be carry-over from other donors' samples. V is TRBV7-2 and J is TRBJ2-7, with 10 bases aligning to TRBD2. CDR3 coding DNA: TGTGCCAGCAGTTGGGCTAGCGGGGGTTACGAGCAGTACTTC. Translation gives CASSWASGGYEQYF.